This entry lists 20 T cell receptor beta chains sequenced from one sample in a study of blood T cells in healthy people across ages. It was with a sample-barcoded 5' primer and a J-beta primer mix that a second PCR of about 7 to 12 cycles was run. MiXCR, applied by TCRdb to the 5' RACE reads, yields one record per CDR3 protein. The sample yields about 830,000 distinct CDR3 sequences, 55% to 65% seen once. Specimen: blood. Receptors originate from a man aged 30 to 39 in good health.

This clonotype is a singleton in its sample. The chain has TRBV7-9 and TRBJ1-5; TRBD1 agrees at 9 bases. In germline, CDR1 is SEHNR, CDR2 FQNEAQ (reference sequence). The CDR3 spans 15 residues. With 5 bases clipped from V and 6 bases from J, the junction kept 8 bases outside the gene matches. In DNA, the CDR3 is TGTGCCAGCAGCCCCGGACAGGGGTTCACTCAGCCCCAGCATTTT. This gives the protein CASSPGQGFTQPQHF.

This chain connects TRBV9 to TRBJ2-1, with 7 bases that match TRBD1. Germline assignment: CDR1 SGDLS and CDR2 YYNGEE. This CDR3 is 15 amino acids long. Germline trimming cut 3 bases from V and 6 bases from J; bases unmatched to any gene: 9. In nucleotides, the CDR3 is TGTGCCAGCAGCGCCCCGGGACAGAGACGCAATGAGCAGTTCTTC. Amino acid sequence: CASSAPGQRRNEQFF.

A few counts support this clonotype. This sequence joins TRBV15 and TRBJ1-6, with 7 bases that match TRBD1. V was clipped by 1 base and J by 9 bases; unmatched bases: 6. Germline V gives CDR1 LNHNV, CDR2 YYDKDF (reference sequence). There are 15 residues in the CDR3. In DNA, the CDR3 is TGTGCCACCAGCAGAGCCGACAGGGAAGTTTCACCCCTCCACTTT. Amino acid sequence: CATSRADREVSPLHF. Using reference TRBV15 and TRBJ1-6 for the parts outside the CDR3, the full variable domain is DAMVIQNPRYQVTQFGKPVTLSCSQTLNHNVMYWYQQKSSQAPKLLFHYYDKDFNNEADTPDNFQSRRPNTSFCFLDIRSPGLGDTAMYLCATSRADREVSPLHFGNGTRLTVT.

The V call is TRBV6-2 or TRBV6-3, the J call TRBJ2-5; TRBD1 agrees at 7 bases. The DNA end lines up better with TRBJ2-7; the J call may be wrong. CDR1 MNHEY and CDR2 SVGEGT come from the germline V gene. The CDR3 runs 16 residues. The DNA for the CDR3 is TGTGCCAGCAGTTACCTGGGCCAGGGGGATCTCTACGAGCAGTACTTC. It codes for CASSYLGQGDLYEQYF.

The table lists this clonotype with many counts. CDR3 region: CASSPRTGGLETQYF. The CDR3 region has the DNA TGCGCCAGCAGCCCCCGGACAGGGGGCCTAGAGACCCAGTACTTC. This chain uses TRBV4-3 with TRBJ2-5; 11 bases are shared with TRBD1. CDR3 length: 15 residues. V lost 4 bases to trimming and J lost 4 bases; unmatched junction nucleotides: 5. CDR1 LGHNA and CDR2 YSLEER come from the germline V gene.

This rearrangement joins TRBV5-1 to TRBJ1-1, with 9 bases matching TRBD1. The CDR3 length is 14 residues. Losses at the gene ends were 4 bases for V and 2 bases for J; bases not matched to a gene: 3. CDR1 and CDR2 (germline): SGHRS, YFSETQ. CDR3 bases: TGCGCCAGCAGCGACAGGGGGGAAAACACTGAAGCTTTCTTT. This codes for CASSDRGENTEAFF.

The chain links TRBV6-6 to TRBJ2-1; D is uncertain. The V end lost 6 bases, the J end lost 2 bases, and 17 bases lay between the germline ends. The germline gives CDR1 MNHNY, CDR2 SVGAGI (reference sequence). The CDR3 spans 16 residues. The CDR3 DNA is TGTGCCAGCAGCGTAGTGGCCAGCGCTACCTACAATGAGCAGTTCTTC. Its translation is CASSVVASATYNEQFF.

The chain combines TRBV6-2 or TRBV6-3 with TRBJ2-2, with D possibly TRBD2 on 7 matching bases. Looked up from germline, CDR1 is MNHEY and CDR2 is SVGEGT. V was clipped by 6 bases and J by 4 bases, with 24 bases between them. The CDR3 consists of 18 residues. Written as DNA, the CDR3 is TGTGCCAGCAGCCCTCCCTTCCGCGGGGGCTATCGCACCGGGGAGCTGTTTTTT. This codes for CASSPPFRGGYRTGELFF.

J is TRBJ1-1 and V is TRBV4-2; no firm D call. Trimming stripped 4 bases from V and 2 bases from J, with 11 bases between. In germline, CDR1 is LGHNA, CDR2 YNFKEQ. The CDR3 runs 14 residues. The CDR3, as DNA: TGTGCCAGCAGCCCAGCCGGGCACAACACTGAAGCTTTCTTT. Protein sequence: CASSPAGHNTEAFF.

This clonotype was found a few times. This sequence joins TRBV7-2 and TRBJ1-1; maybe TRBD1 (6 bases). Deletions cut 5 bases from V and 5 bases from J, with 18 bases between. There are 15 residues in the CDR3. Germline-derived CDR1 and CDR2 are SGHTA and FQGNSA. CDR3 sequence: CASSLLGGGRTEAFF. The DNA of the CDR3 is TGTGCCAGCAGCCTCCTGGGTGGGGGCCGGACTGAAGCTTTCTTT.

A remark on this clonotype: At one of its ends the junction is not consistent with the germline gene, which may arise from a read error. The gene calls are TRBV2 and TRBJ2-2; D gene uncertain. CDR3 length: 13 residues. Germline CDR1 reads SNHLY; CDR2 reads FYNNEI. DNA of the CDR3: TGTGCCGGCAGTGAACCGCCTTTCGGGGAGCTGTTTTTT. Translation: CAGSEPPFGELFF.

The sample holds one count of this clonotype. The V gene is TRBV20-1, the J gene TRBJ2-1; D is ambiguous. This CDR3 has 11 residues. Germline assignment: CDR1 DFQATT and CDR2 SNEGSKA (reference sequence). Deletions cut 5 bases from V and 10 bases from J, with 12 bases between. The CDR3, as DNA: TGCAGTGCTGGACGGAGCGACGAGCAGTTCTTC. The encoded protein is CSAGRSDEQFF.

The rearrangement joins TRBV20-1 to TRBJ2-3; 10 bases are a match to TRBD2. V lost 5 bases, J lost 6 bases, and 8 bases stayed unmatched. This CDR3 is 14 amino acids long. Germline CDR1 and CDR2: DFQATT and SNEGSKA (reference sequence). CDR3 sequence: CSAAHSGGRDTQYF. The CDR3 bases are TGCAGTGCTGCACATAGCGGGGGGCGGGATACGCAGTATTTT.

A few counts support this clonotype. The CDR3: CASSDVSSGAHRETQYF. CDR3 in DNA: TGTGCCAGCAGTGATGTGTCTAGCGGGGCCCATCGGGAGACCCAGTACTTC. V and J are TRBV25-1 and TRBJ2-4; 9 bases align to TRBD2. The end of the DNA fits TRBJ2-5 better, so the J call may be wrong. The CDR3 has 17 residues. Germline V CDR1 and CDR2: MGHDK, SYGVNS.

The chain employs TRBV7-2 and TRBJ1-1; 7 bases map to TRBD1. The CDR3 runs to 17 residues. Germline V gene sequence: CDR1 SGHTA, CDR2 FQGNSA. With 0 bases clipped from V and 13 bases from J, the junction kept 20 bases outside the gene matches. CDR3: CASSLALTVGFGQVGFF. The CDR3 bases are TGTGCCAGCAGCTTAGCGTTGACAGTTGGGTTTGGACAGGTGGGTTTCTTT.

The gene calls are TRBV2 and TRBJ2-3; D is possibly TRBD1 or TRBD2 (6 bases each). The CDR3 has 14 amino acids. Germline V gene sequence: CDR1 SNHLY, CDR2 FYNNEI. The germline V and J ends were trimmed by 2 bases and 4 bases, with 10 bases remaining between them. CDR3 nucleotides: TGTGCCAGCAGTGAACGAGGGGGGTCAGATACGCAGTATTTT. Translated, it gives CASSERGGSDTQYF.

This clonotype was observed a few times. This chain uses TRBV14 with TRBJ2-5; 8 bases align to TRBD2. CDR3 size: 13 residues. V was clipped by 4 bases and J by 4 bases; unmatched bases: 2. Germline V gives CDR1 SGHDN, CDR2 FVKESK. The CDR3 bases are TGTGCCAGCAGCCGAGGACTAGCAGAGACCCAGTACTTC. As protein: CASSRGLAETQYF.

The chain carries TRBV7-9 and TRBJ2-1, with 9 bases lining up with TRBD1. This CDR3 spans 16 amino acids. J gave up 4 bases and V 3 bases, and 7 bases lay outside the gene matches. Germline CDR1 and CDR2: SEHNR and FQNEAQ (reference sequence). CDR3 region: CASSFAGQGFYNEQFF. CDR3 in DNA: TGTGCCAGCAGCTTCGCTGGACAGGGGTTTTACAATGAGCAGTTCTTC. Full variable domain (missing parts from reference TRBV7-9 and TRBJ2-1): DTGVSQNPRHKITKRGQNVTFRCDPISEHNRLYWYRQTLGQGPEFLTYFQNEAQLEKSRLLSDRFSAERPKGSFSTLEIQRTEQGDSAMYLCASSFAGQGFYNEQFFGPGTRLTVL.

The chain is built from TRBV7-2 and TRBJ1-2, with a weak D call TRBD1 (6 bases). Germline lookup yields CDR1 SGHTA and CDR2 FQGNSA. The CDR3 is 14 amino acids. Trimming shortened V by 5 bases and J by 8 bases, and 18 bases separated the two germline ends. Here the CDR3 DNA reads TGTGCCAGCAGCCGAGGAAGGGGGAAAGGGGGCTACACCTTC. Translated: CASSRGRGKGGYTF.

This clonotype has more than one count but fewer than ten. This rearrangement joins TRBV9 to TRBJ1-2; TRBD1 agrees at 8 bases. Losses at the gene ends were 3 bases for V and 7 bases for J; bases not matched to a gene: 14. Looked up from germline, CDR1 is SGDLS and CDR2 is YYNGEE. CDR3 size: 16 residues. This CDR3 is CASSGRRTGRILGYTF. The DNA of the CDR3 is TGTGCCAGCAGCGGCCGCCGGACAGGGAGAATACTTGGCTACACCTTC.